This is a list of T cell receptor beta chains from one sample in a study of blood T cell repertoires in COVID-19. Sequenced by immunoSEQ multiplex PCR; TCRdb stores in-frame clones only, minus some. The sample has around 290,000 clones; 75% to 95% are singletons. Material: PBMCs or T cells enriched from blood (not recorded which). The origin of the receptors is a woman aged 25 to 39 who had recovered from COVID-19. The CDR3 runs from the conserved cysteine through the conserved F or W. The order of the fields is J gene, D gene, clone size, V gene, CDR3 protein, CDR3 DNA. The D gene is left open where the match is weak. Some rows mark clone size as missing; the rest say once, few, many or name a class of expanded clone.

J gene: TRBJ1-2; D gene: TRBD1; clone size: once; V gene: TRBV5-4; CDR3 protein: CASSYGQGSYGYTF; CDR3 DNA: TGTGCCAGCAGCTACGGACAGGGGTCCTATGGCTACACCTTC
J gene: TRBJ1-3; D gene: NA; clone size: once; V gene: TRBV24-1; CDR3 protein: CATSDRKDSTGNTIYF; CDR3 DNA: TGTGCCACCAGTGACCGAAAAGACAGCACTGGAAACACCATATATTTT
J gene: TRBJ2-3; D gene: TRBD2; clone size: NA; V gene: TRBV7-9; CDR3 protein: CASSSPSSGSTDTQYF; CDR3 DNA: TGTGCCAGCAGCTCTCCATCTAGCGGAAGCACAGATACGCAGTATTTT
J gene: TRBJ2-2; D gene: NA; clone size: NA; V gene: TRBV18; CDR3 protein: CASSPSVAVNTGELFF; CDR3 DNA: TGTGCCAGCTCACCATCCGTAGCGGTGAACACCGGGGAGCTGTTTTTT
J gene: TRBJ1-1; D gene: TRBD1; clone size: few; V gene: TRBV3-1/TRBV3-2; CDR3 protein: CASSQERGRQGAFF; CDR3 DNA: TGTGCCAGCAGCCAAGAAAGGGGGAGACAGGGGGCTTTCTTT
J gene: TRBJ2-7; D gene: TRBD1; clone size: NA; V gene: TRBV19; CDR3 protein: CASTGERTGPTSYEQYF; CDR3 DNA: TGTGCCAGTACCGGAGAAAGGACAGGCCCCACCTCCTACGAGCAGTACTTC
J gene: TRBJ2-1; D gene: NA; clone size: NA; V gene: TRBV7-3; CDR3 protein: CASSLGTTNEQFF; CDR3 DNA: TGTGCCAGCAGCTTAGGTACTACCAATGAGCAGTTCTTC
J gene: TRBJ2-2; D gene: NA; clone size: NA; V gene: TRBV3-1/TRBV3-2; CDR3 protein: CASSYTGELFF; CDR3 DNA: TGTGCCAGCTCGTACACCGGGGAGCTGTTTTTT
J gene: TRBJ2-1; D gene: NA; clone size: NA; V gene: TRBV6-6; CDR3 protein: CASTALSSYNEQFF; CDR3 DNA: TGTGCCAGCACTGCTCTGAGCTCCTACAATGAGCAGTTCTTC
J gene: TRBJ1-5; D gene: TRBD1; clone size: NA; V gene: TRBV30; CDR3 protein: CAWSLSPPGGTQPQHF; CDR3 DNA: TGTGCCTGGAGCTTATCTCCCCCAGGGGGTACTCAGCCCCAGCATTTT
J gene: TRBJ2-3; D gene: TRBD2; clone size: NA; V gene: TRBV3-1/TRBV3-2; CDR3 protein: CASSQEAGGTDTQYF; CDR3 DNA: TGTGCCAGCAGCCAAGAAGCGGGGGGCACAGATACGCAGTATTTT
J gene: TRBJ2-3; D gene: NA; clone size: NA; V gene: TRBV18; CDR3 protein: CASSPLPSRNTDTQYF; CDR3 DNA: TGTGCCAGCTCACCACTTCCTAGCAGGAACACAGATACGCAGTATTTT
J gene: TRBJ1-1; D gene: NA; clone size: NA; V gene: TRBV3-1/TRBV3-2; CDR3 protein: CASSQDRGVLSRPEAFF; CDR3 DNA: TGTGCCAGCAGCCAAGACAGGGGAGTTCTTTCAAGGCCTGAAGCTTTCTTT
J gene: TRBJ1-6; D gene: TRBD1; clone size: NA; V gene: TRBV27; CDR3 protein: CASSPFTGGPYNSPLHF; CDR3 DNA: TGTGCCAGCAGTCCCTTTACAGGGGGCCCCTATAATTCACCCCTCCACTTT
J gene: TRBJ2-1; D gene: TRBD2; clone size: once; V gene: TRBV28; CDR3 protein: CASSSPLAGGPYEQFF; CDR3 DNA: TGTGCCAGCAGTTCCCCGCTAGCGGGAGGGCCTTATGAGCAGTTCTTC